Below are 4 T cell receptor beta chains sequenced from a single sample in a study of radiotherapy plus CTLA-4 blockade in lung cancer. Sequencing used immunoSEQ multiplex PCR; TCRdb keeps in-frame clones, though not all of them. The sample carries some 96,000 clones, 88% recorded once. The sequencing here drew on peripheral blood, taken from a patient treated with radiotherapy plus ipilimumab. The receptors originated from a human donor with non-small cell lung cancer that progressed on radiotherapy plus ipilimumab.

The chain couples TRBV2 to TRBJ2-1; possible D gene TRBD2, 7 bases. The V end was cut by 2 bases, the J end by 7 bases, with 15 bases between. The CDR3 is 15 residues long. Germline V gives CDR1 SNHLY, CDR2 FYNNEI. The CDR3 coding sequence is TGTGCCAGCAGTGAATCAGAGGGGGGAGGGAATGAGCAGTTCTTC. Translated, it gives CASSESEGGGNEQFF.

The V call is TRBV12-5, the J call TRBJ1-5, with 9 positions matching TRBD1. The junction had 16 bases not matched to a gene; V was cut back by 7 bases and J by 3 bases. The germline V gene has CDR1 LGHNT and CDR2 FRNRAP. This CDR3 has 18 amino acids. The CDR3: CASDAYPGTGWFNQPQHF. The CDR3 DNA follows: TGTGCTAGTGACGCTTACCCCGGGACAGGGTGGTTCAATCAGCCCCAGCATTTT.

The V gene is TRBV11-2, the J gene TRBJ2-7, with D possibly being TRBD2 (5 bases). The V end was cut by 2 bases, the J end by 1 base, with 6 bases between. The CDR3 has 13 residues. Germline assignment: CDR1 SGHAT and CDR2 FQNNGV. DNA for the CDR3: TGTGCCAGCAGCTTACGGACTTCCTACGAGCAGTACTTC. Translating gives CASSLRTSYEQYF.

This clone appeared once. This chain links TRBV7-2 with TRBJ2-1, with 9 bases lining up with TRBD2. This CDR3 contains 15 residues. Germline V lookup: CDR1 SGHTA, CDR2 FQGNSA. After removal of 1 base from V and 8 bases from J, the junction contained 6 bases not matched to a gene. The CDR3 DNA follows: TGTGCCAGCAGCTTAGGGGGCGGGAGGGCCTATGAGCAGTTCTTC. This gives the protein CASSLGGGRAYEQFF.